This T cell receptor beta chain is drawn from a study of CD8 T cells in Susac syndrome. Overall study context: Treatment at blood withdrawal was none, corticosteroids, or intravenous immunoglobulin alone in Susac syndrome patients.

Reverse transcription of roughly 0.45 to 1 ug RNA was performed with random hexamers. An immunoSEQ multiplex PCR amplified TCR beta CDR3 over 54 Vbeta and 13 Jbeta. TCRdb re-derived calls from the immunoSEQ multiplex PCR reads in MiXCR, one entry per CDR3 protein. The sample lists about 190,000 distinct CDR3 sequences; 90% to 95% were seen once. CDR1 SQVTM and CDR2 ANQGSEA come from the germline V gene. V lost 3 bases, J lost 3 bases, and 7 bases lay in between. There are 12 residues in the CDR3. Sequenced input: CD4+ T cells from PBMCs. The clonotype was recovered from a human donor with Susac syndrome. J is TRBJ2-3 and V is TRBV29-1, with unresolved D. CDR3: CSVDGITDTQYF. For the CDR3, the DNA is TGCAGCGTTGATGGGATTACAGATACGCAGTATTTT.